This T cell receptor beta chain was recorded in a study of Ad26.COV2.S vaccination and SARS-CoV-2 variants (TCRdb year 2021). Describing the broader study: Donors in the vaccine arm were drawn from COV1001, a multicentre, randomized, double-blind, placebo-controlled phase I-IIa trial testing Ad26.COV2.S in healthy adults. Ad26.COV2.S was administered intramuscularly at a dose of 5x10^10 or 1x10^11 viral particles, either as one shot or as two shots given 56 days apart. TCRbeta repertoire sequencing served as the tool for gauging how specific and how broad the SARS-CoV-2-reactive T cell receptors were following Ad26.COV2.S vaccination. A total of 32 samples were included in the TCR-sequenced set, comprising about 20 Ad26.COV2.S vaccine recipients, 5 placebo recipients and 8 SARS-CoV-2 convalescent individuals. Trial participants were randomized into five groups of five: low-dose or high-dose Ad26.COV2.S given once or twice, or placebo on both occasions. Throughout the experiments and outcome assessment, investigators stayed blinded to trial group allocation. Results the study describes overall, beyond this receptor: Vaccine and placebo recipients had comparable non-spike TCR breadth, which fits with the vaccine containing only spike. After vaccination, substantial breadth of spike-specific CD8+ and CD4+ T cell responses was reported. The study lacked the statistical power to compare responses across vaccine doses or regimens. The authors noted that total T cell responses may have been underestimated by the TCR breadth and depth analyses. Higher spike-specific TCR breadth was observed in Ad26.COV2.S recipients than in placebo recipients (P = 0.0014).

V loses 9 bases, J loses 5 bases, and the germline ends lie 18 bases apart. The CDR3 measures 15 amino acids from cysteine to phenylalanine. The entry retains the CDR3 DNA only, 45 bases that are in frame from base 1. The germline V gene supplies CDR1 SGDLS and CDR2 YYNGEE. Note on this clone: Its cognate antigen has yet to be identified. No base qualities exist here, and no much larger clone lies one base off it.

The sample's treatment or condition label, decoded: 19 received Ad26.COV2.S at low or high dose, single or two shots; about five received placebo; per-sample allocation not given. For vaccine and placebo recipients, the sequenced repertoires came from samples collected on day 63 after the first injection. Between 29 July and 7 August 2020, Cohort 1b enrolled about two dozen adults aged 18-55 years at one site in Boston, USA. Ad26.COV2.S was a replication-incompetent adenovirus type 26 vector that expressed a prefusion-stabilized SARS-CoV-2 spike protein derived from the original Wuhan strain. TCRbeta CDR3 regions were sequenced with the immunoSEQ Assay. After extraction, genomic DNA underwent amplification by bias-controlled multiplex PCR, followed by high-throughput sequencing. Concerning the study's data processing: To quantify the absolute abundance of each unique TCRbeta CDR3 region, sequences were collapsed and filtered. T cell fraction was estimated by normalizing TCRbeta template counts to usable DNA, with usable DNA measured through amplification of reference genes found in all nucleated cells. Repertoire TCRs were annotated as SARS-CoV-2-specific when V gene, CDR3 amino acid sequence and J gene were exactly matched to a known reactive TCR set. The reference SARS-CoV-2 TCR set was obtained from MIRA and was filtered for enrichment in COVID-19-positive ImmuneCODE repertoires, whereby public or cross-reactive TCRs were removed. Drawing on the MIRA antigens, annotated TCRs were analysed further at the level of specific ORF or position within ORF. Depth was the summed frequency of annotated unique rearrangements, while breadth was defined as annotated unique rearrangements over total unique productive rearrangements. Two-sided Wilcoxon rank-sum tests were used to compare TCR breadth between groups. Not all clones reach the TCRdb copy of this immuneACCESS table, which keeps in-frame sequences only. Checked studies attribute under half of the gap to unresolved V genes and leave the rest unexplained. The DNA gave D and trimming, while V, J and clone size come from that table. The sample table contains approximately 460,000 clones; only one count was recorded for approximately 90% of them. The ten largest make up about 1.5% of the sample.

The rearrangement joined TRBV9 to TRBJ1-6; perhaps TRBD1 is the D gene, with 5 bases matching. Sequences were derived from peripheral blood, sampled in a trial of Ad26.COV2.S vaccine versus placebo. This clonotype was obtained from a person between 18 and 65 years old who received the Ad26.COV2.S COVID-19 vaccine or a placebo. The bases read TGTGCCACCGGGGTGGGGGGGTCACATAATTCACCCCTCCACTTT. It specifies CATGVGGSHNSPLHF.